This entry lists 21 T cell receptor beta chains sequenced from one sample in a study of CD8 T cells in Susac syndrome. With random hexamers, about 0.5 to 1 ug RNA was reverse transcribed. Each CDR3 protein gets one entry after TCRdb re-called the immunoSEQ multiplex PCR reads with MiXCR. The sample lists about 75,000 distinct CDR3 sequences; approximately 93% were seen once. Source material: CD8+ T cells from PBMCs. The receptor source for this set is a human donor with Susac syndrome.

The chain joins TRBV3-1 to TRBJ2-1, with 7 bases identical to TRBD2. V was clipped by 0 bases and J by 2 bases; unmatched bases: 4. The length of the CDR3 is 16 residues. The germline V gene has CDR1 LGHDT and CDR2 YNNKEL (reference sequence). The chain's CDR3 is CASSQDPLAAYNEQFF. The CDR3 DNA follows: TGTGCCAGCAGCCAAGATCCCCTAGCGGCCTACAATGAGCAGTTCTTC.

The chain combines TRBV6-5 with TRBJ1-2, with TRBD1 as a possible D gene (6 bases). The length of the CDR3 is 12 residues. CDR1 MNHEY and CDR2 SVGAGI come from the germline V gene. V was pared by 10 bases and J by 7 bases, with 16 bases between. In DNA, the CDR3 is TGTGCCACCAAAGGGGGGGCGGGTGGCTACACCTTC. Protein: CATKGGAGGYTF.

This clonotype was observed a single time. The CDR3 region is CASSSWGGKETQYF. The CDR3 coding sequence is TGTGCCAGCAGTTCCTGGGGGGGCAAAGAGACCCAGTACTTC. The chain uses TRBV21-1 and TRBJ2-5; the tabulated D call, TRBD1, remains unverified against the DNA. TRBV21-1 corresponds to a pseudogene. This CDR3 comprises 14 residues.

The CDR3 loop reads CASGAQYF. The CDR3 DNA reads TGTGCCAGCGGGGCGCAGTATTTT. The V call is TRBV6-1, the J call TRBJ2-3; D is unclear. The V end lost 8 bases, the J end lost 10 bases, and 4 bases lay between the germline ends. CDR1 MNHNS and CDR2 SASEGT come from the germline V gene. The CDR3 has 8 amino acids.

The gene calls are TRBV15 and TRBJ2-3, with D possibly being TRBD1 (5 bases). The V gene lost 4 bases and the J gene lost 0 bases, with 11 bases spanning the gap. Germline V gene lookup returns CDR1 LNHNV and CDR2 YYDKDF (reference sequence). The CDR3 is 15 residues long. CDR3 residues: CATSKQDLSTDTQYF. The DNA of the CDR3 is TGTGCCACCAGCAAACAGGACCTCAGCACAGATACGCAGTATTTT.

The rearrangement uses TRBV7-8 and TRBJ2-5; D gene uncertain. CDR1 and CDR2 from the germline V gene are SGHVS and FQNEAQ. This CDR3 comprises 14 residues. V was shortened by 3 bases and J by 1 base, with 9 bases between the two germline ends. CDR3 nucleotides: TGTGCCAGCAGCTTCCAGTCCCCCCAAGAGACCCAGTACTTC. Its translation: CASSFQSPQETQYF.

The chain couples TRBV2 to TRBJ1-1; 7 bases align to TRBD1. Germline loops: CDR1 SNHLY, CDR2 FYNNEI. Trimming at V came to 9 bases and at J to 0 bases, leaving 7 bases not matched to a gene. CDR3 length: 14 residues. CDR3 nucleotides: TGTGCCAGTTACCAGGGGGGACTGAACACTGAAGCTTTCTTT. Amino acids: CASYQGGLNTEAFF.

The chain joins TRBV27 to TRBJ2-7; TRBD1 aligns across 11 bases. J lost 3 bases, V lost 5 bases, and 3 bases had no gene match. This CDR3 has 14 residues. Germline CDR1 reads MNHEY; CDR2 reads SMNVEV (reference sequence). CDR3 sequence (DNA): TGTGCCAGCAGTACCGGGACAGGGGGCTACGAGCAGTACTTC. Its translation: CASSTGTGGYEQYF.

The V call is TRBV7-9, the J call TRBJ2-7; D is perhaps TRBD2 (6 bases). This CDR3 comprises 14 residues. With 1 base removed from V and 7 bases from J, the gap between germline ends came to 14 bases. Per the germline V gene, CDR1 is SEHNR and CDR2 is FQNEAQ (reference sequence). The CDR3 loop is CASSLVGGTGEQYF. In DNA, the CDR3 is TGTGCCAGCAGCTTAGTGGGAGGTACGGGGGAGCAGTACTTC.

The chain employs TRBV12-5 and TRBJ2-7; D is uncertain. From germline, CDR1 is LGHNT and CDR2 FRNRAP. V was trimmed by 4 bases and J by 4 bases, leaving 5 bases between them. The CDR3 spans 11 residues. The CDR3 region is CASGSLYEQYF. The CDR3, as DNA: TGTGCTAGTGGTTCCCTTTACGAGCAGTACTTC. Drawing the rest from reference TRBV12-5 and TRBJ2-7, the complete variable domain is DARVTQTPRHKVTEMGQEVTMRCQPILGHNTVFWYRQTMMQGLELLAYFRNRAPLDDSGMPKDRFSAEMPDATLATLKIQPSEPRDSAVYFCASGSLYEQYFGPGTRLTVT.

V is TRBV5-1 and J is TRBJ2-1, with TRBD1 identical over 8 bases. The germline V gene has CDR1 SGHRS and CDR2 YFSETQ. The CDR3 covers 17 residues. Trimming removed 4 bases from V and 11 bases from J; junction bases left unmatched: 20. The CDR3 loop reads CASSQDRTGRSFSQQFF. In DNA form, the CDR3 reads TGCGCCAGCAGCCAGGACCGGACAGGGCGGTCCTTCAGTCAGCAGTTCTTC.

This chain's CDR3 is CASSYTRDRGTYEQYF. The CDR3 DNA reads as TGTGCCAGCAGTTACACGAGGGACAGGGGGACCTACGAGCAGTACTTC. This chain connects TRBV6-2 or TRBV6-3 to TRBJ2-7; TRBD1 matches 11 bases. Germline V gene sequence: CDR1 MNHEY, CDR2 SVGEGT. CDR3 size: 16 residues. The V gene end was trimmed by 2 bases and the J gene end by 2 bases; junction bases not matched to a gene: 5.

This chain connects TRBV12-3 or TRBV12-4 to TRBJ2-3; 8 nucleotides agree with TRBD1. The CDR3 has 14 amino acids. V shed 6 bases and J 5 bases; nucleotides not matched to a gene: 7. CDR3 loop: CASSPDRGGDTQYF. The CDR3 coding sequence is TGTGCCAGCAGCCCTGACAGGGGAGGAGATACGCAGTATTTT.

The rearrangement joins TRBV4-1 to TRBJ2-5, with 7 bases fitting TRBD1. V lost 4 bases and J lost 2; bases outside the gene matches: 4. This CDR3 has 14 residues. Germline CDR1 and CDR2: MGHRA and YSYEKL. CDR3 coding DNA: TGCGCCAGCAGCCCCCCGGGACAGCAAGAGACCCAGTACTTC. Protein: CASSPPGQQETQYF.

This chain joins TRBV27 and TRBJ2-3; D is unclear. V lost 6 bases and J lost 4, with 5 bases in between. The CDR3 runs to 11 residues. Germline CDR1 MNHEY, CDR2 SMNVEV (reference sequence). The CDR3 nucleotides read TGTGCCAGCAGCTTACCAGATACGCAGTATTTT. Translating it yields CASSLPDTQYF.

The chain combines TRBV20-1 with TRBJ2-7; D is perhaps TRBD2 (5 bases). Germline V lookup: CDR1 DFQATT, CDR2 SNEGSKA (reference sequence). Trimming shortened V by 0 bases and J by 1 base, and 10 bases separated the two germline ends. This CDR3 has 14 amino acids. CDR3 loop: CSARDRTVSYEQYF. In DNA form, the CDR3 reads TGCAGTGCTAGAGATCGGACTGTTTCCTACGAGCAGTACTTC.

The rearrangement joins TRBV7-8 to TRBJ2-7, with unresolved D. This CDR3 comprises 12 residues. Trimming took 5 bases from V and 5 from J, leaving 10 bases between them. The V gene's germline CDR1 is SGHVS and CDR2 FQNEAQ. The CDR3: CASSPNLHEQYF. Here the CDR3 DNA reads TGTGCCAGCAGCCCTAACCTTCACGAGCAGTACTTC.

The chain uses TRBV10-3 and TRBJ2-3; D is unclear. CDR3 size: 15 residues. Germline V gene data show CDR1 as ENHRY and CDR2 as SYGVKD. The V and J ends lost 4 bases and 5 bases respectively, with 16 bases between them. The CDR3 bases are TGTGCCATCAGTGCTCCGGGTCCCGAAGTAGATACGCAGTATTTT. Its translation is CAISAPGPEVDTQYF.

The chain recombines TRBV4-1 with TRBJ1-6, with 7 nucleotides matching TRBD1. V trimming: 0 bases; J trimming: 2 bases; junction bases outside the gene matches: 4. Germline V gene sequence: CDR1 MGHRA, CDR2 YSYEKL. The CDR3 is 17 amino acids. CDR3 DNA: TGCGCCAGCAGCCAAGAGAACGACAGGGCCTATAATTCACCCCTCCACTTT. Translation gives CASSQENDRAYNSPLHF.

This clonotype was seen a single time. This chain joins TRBV19 and TRBJ2-7; the D gene is possibly TRBD1 (6 bases). There are 16 residues in the CDR3. V lost 5 bases to trimming and J lost 3 bases, with 20 bases between them. In germline, CDR1 is LNHDA, CDR2 SQIVND (reference sequence). The CDR3 sequence: CASSPRTGNGFYEQYF. In DNA, the CDR3 is TGTGCCAGTAGTCCCCGAACAGGGAATGGTTTCTACGAGCAGTACTTC. Full variable domain (remainder filled in from reference TRBV19 and TRBJ2-7): DGGITQSPKYLFRKEGQNVTLSCEQNLNHDAMYWYRQDPGQGLRLIYYSQIVNDFQKGDIAEGYSVSREKKESFPLTVTSAQKNPTAFYLCASSPRTGNGFYEQYFGPGTRLTVT.

This clonotype was recorded only once. This rearrangement joins TRBV13 to TRBJ1-1; unclear D gene. Trimming pared 1 base from V and 4 bases from J, leaving 10 bases between. CDR1 PRHDT and CDR2 FYEKMQ come from the germline V gene (reference sequence). CDR3 size: 14 residues. The CDR3 sequence is CASSLVRASTEAFF. The CDR3 DNA follows: TGTGCCAGCAGCTTAGTGAGGGCTAGCACTGAAGCTTTCTTT.